This entry lists 6 T cell receptor beta chains sequenced from one sample in a study of T cells in Graves' hyperthyroidism and ophthalmopathy. RNA transcripts yielded amplified TCR beta CDR3 regions. TCR CDR3 underwent first-round RT-PCR with the HTBI primer set. TCRdb re-derived calls from the multiplex PCR reads in MiXCR, one entry per CDR3 protein. The data show 530,000 or so distinct CDR3 sequences, with 15% to 20% seen just once and 15% to 20% held by the top ten. The sequenced sample consisted of blood. These receptor sequences come from a woman in her late teens or twenties with Graves' ophthalmopathy.

Regarding this clonotype: A much more abundant neighbour one base away suggests this may be a read error. CDR3: CASSRREQANIQYF. In DNA form, the CDR3 reads TGTGCCAGCTCACGACGTGAGCAGGCAAACATTCAGTACTTC. The V call is TRBV18, the J call TRBJ2-4; D not certain. Germline-derived CDR1 and CDR2 are KGHSH and LQKENI. Trimming stripped 4 bases from V and 6 bases from J, with 13 bases between. The CDR3 is 14 residues long. The full variable domain, with the rest looked up from reference TRBV18 and TRBJ2-4, is NAGVMQNPRHLVRRRGQEARLRCSPMKGHSHVYWYRQLPEEGLKFMVYLQKENIIDESGMPKERFSAEFPKEGPSILRIQQVVRGDSAAYFCASSRREQANIQYFGAGTRLSVL.

This clonotype has a handful of counts. This chain links TRBV4-1 with TRBJ1-4; no reliable D call. V lost 3 bases to trimming and J lost 8 bases, with 7 bases between them. This CDR3 comprises 12 residues. CDR1 is MGHRA, CDR2 YSYEKL, per germline. The CDR3 sequence: CASSHPREKLFF. Written as DNA, the CDR3 is TGCGCCAGCAGCCATCCCCGGGAAAAACTGTTTTTT.

The table lists this clonotype with a few counts. Relative to the germline gene, one junction end is altered; a read error may explain this. The chain links TRBV6-5 to TRBJ1-5, with D perhaps matching TRBD1 (5 bases). The CDR3 contains 17 residues. Germline V gene lookup returns CDR1 MNHEY and CDR2 SVGAGI. The CDR3 nucleotides read TGTGCCAGCAGTGACTCGACAGCGCCTGATAGCAATCAGCCCCAGCATTTT. It is translated as CASSDSTAPDSNQPQHF.

V usage is TRBV30 and J usage is TRBJ2-6, with unresolved D. V was shortened by 2 bases and J by 6 bases, with 14 bases between the two germline ends. Germline assignment: CDR1 GTSNPN and CDR2 SVGIG (reference sequence). The CDR3 contains 15 residues. CDR3 DNA sequence: TGTGCCTGGAGTACTTGGAGCAATCTGGCCAACGTCCTGACTTTC. Translating it yields CAWSTWSNLANVLTF.

This clonotype was picked up many times. This chain links TRBV7-9 with TRBJ2-1; 8 bases line up with TRBD2. Germline values: CDR1 SEHNR, CDR2 FQNEAQ (reference sequence). The length of the CDR3 is 16 residues. The J segment lost 1 base and the V segment lost 1 base, leaving 3 bases of the junction unmatched. The CDR3 coding sequence is TGTGCCAGCAGCTTAGTAAGCGGGAGATCCTACAATGAGCAGTTCTTC. Translation gives CASSLVSGRSYNEQFF.

This clonotype came up a few times. This chain links TRBV24-1 with TRBJ2-1; 7 positions match TRBD1. The V and J ends lost 7 bases and 2 bases, in that order; junction bases with no gene match: 4. This CDR3 comprises 14 residues. Germline V gene lookup returns CDR1 KGHDR and CDR2 SFDVKD. DNA for the CDR3: TGTGCCACCAGCCCCCAGGGGGCCTACAATGAGCAGTTCTTC. This gives the protein CATSPQGAYNEQFF.